This entry describes one TCR beta chain. What antigen it recognizes has not been identified. Base qualities were left out, and no much larger clone turns up one base away. This sample stems from a study of control samples from healthy donors and cancer patients (dated by TCRdb to 2018 to 2021). V sheds 1 base and J sheds 2 bases, leaving 9 bases between their ends. From the cysteine through the phenylalanine, the CDR3 covers 14 amino acids. The read is trimmed to its CDR3 DNA, 42 bases read in frame from base 1. From the germline V gene, CDR1 is MNHNS and CDR2 is SASEGT. The receptor library was made with the immunoSEQ multiplex PCR assay. TCRdb re-hosts the immuneACCESS table, in-frame sequences only. Its copies lack some clones; in the studies checked, an unresolved V gene accounts for under half of them, and the cause for the rest is not known. This sample holds about 170,000 clones; about 91% were observed only once. The leading ten clones occupy approximately 4.9% of the sample.

Sequenced input: blood. Rearrangement joined TRBV6-1 to TRBJ2-7; the D gene is unclear. The receptor comes from a woman in her 30s in good health. The bases are TGTGCCAGCAGTGAAGGCCCGTCCACCTACGAGCAGTACTTC. Translated, it gives CASSEGPSTYEQYF.